These T cell receptor beta chains were read from a single sample in a study of cytomegalovirus exposure and HLA in healthy donors. Method: immunoSEQ multiplex PCR; TCRdb's copy keeps in-frame clones and lacks some. The profile covers about 200,000 clones, with roughly four fifths appearing a single time and 1.5% to 2% taken by the ten largest. The sample consisted of PBMCs. Source of these receptors: a woman aged 18-35 years in good health and CMV-seronegative. The CDR3 runs from the conserved cysteine through the conserved F or W. A D gene is named only where the DNA matches it firmly. Not every row has a clone size; where given, it reads once, few, many or a size class.

j_call,d_call,v_call,clone_size,cdr3_aa,cdr3_nt
TRBJ2-1,TRBD1,TRBV19,-,CASTLRDRNNEQFF,TGTGCCAGTACCCTCCGGGACAGGAACAATGAGCAGTTCTTC
TRBJ2-6,TRBD1,TRBV27,-,CASSSPGTGVAGANVLTF,TGTGCCAGCAGTTCACCCGGGACAGGGGTGGCTGGGGCCAACGTCCTGACTTTC
TRBJ2-1,-,TRBV5-1,few,CASSFGGNEQFF,TGCGCCAGCAGCTTTGGGGGGAATGAGCAGTTCTTC
TRBJ2-3,TRBD2,TRBV5-1,once,CASSLPGLAETTDTQYF,TGCGCCAGCAGCTTACCGGGACTAGCGGAGACCACAGATACGCAGTATTTT
TRBJ2-1,TRBD2,TRBV2,-,CASSDFTGLAGGPSSYNEQFF,TGTGCCAGCAGTGATTTTACGGGACTAGCGGGGGGGCCAAGCTCCTACAATGAGCAGTTCTTC
TRBJ2-1,TRBD2,TRBV15,-,CATSRGLAGGRGKQFF,TGTGCCACCAGCAGGGGACTAGCGGGAGGTAGAGGGAAGCAGTTCTTC
TRBJ2-5,TRBD2,TRBV7-2,few,CASSLDPSGGLLETQYF,TGTGCCAGCAGCTTAGATCCTAGCGGCGGTTTGTTGGAGACCCAGTACTTC
TRBJ2-4,TRBD2,TRBV7-9,-,CASSQGLADIQYF,TGTGCCAGCAGCCAAGGACTAGCCGACATTCAGTACTTC
TRBJ2-1,-,TRBV5-1,-,CASSQGGESYNEQFF,TGCGCCAGCAGCCAAGGGGGAGAGTCCTACAATGAGCAGTTCTTC
TRBJ1-6,-,TRBV7-2,-,CASSFGGANSPLHF,TGTGCCAGCAGCTTTGGGGGGGCAAATTCACCCCTCCACTTT
TRBJ2-4,TRBD2,TRBV27,-,CASSASGSGSKNIQYF,TGTGCCAGCAGTGCTAGCGGGAGTGGGTCCAAAAACATTCAGTACTTC
TRBJ2-5,-,TRBV11-3,-,CASSPPWAKETQYF,TGTGCCAGCAGCCCCCCCTGGGCGAAAGAGACCCAGTACTTC
TRBJ2-2,-,TRBV28,-,CASSLNRVTNTGELFF,TGTGCCAGCAGTTTAAACAGGGTAACGAACACCGGGGAGCTGTTTTTT
TRBJ2-2,-,TRBV6-5,once,CASSYSYSLGELFF,TGTGCCAGCAGTTACTCCTATAGCTTAGGGGAGCTGTTTTTT
TRBJ1-4,-,TRBV28,-,CASSLTYQGSPREKLFF,TGTGCCAGCAGTTTGACTTATCAGGGGTCCCCTCGTGAAAAACTGTTTTTT
TRBJ2-5,TRBD2,TRBV7-2,once,CASSLESSGIKTQYF,TGTGCCAGCAGCTTAGAGTCTAGCGGGATTAAGACCCAGTACTTC
TRBJ2-2,-,TRBV27,-,CASSPPTGELFF,TGTGCCAGCAGCCCTCCGACCGGGGAGCTGTTTTTT
TRBJ2-3,-,TRBV7-8,-,CASSLAGASDTQYF,TGTGCCAGCAGCTTAGCGGGAGCCTCAGATACGCAGTATTTT
TRBJ2-1,-,TRBV5-6,-,CASSLDFPSYNEQFF,TGTGCCAGCAGCTTGGACTTCCCCTCCTACAATGAGCAGTTCTTC
TRBJ2-3,TRBD2,TRBV29-1,-,CSVRGVLTDTQYF,TGCAGCGTCCGGGGGGTACTCACAGATACGCAGTATTTT
TRBJ1-1,-,TRBV19,-,CASSIRAGDTEAFF,TGTGCCAGTAGTATACGGGCAGGGGACACTGAAGCTTTCTTT
TRBJ2-1,TRBD2,TRBV5-1,-,CASSLSSGSGNEQFF,TGCGCCAGCAGCTTGAGTAGCGGGAGTGGCAATGAGCAGTTCTTC
TRBJ2-1,TRBD1,TRBV19,-,CASSIVSRQGKIF,TGTGCCAGTAGTATAGTAAGTCGACAGGGTAAGATCTTC
TRBJ2-5,-,TRBV6-6,once,CASSYSQPEETQYF,TGTGCCAGCAGTTACTCACAGCCGGAAGAGACCCAGTACTTC
TRBJ1-2,TRBD1,TRBV25-1,-,CASSAYLAGQGNGYTF,TGTGCCAGCAGTGCGTACCTGGCGGGACAGGGCAATGGCTACACCTTC
TRBJ2-7,TRBD2,TRBV11-2,-,CASSYSGGVSYEQYF,TGTGCCAGCAGCTATAGCGGGGGGGTCTCCTACGAGCAGTACTTC
TRBJ1-2,-,TRBV29-1,-,CSVPRMAGGYTF,TGCAGCGTTCCCCGCATGGCGGGGGGCTACACCTTC
TRBJ2-7,TRBD2,TRBV30,-,CAWSSGSVNEQYF,TGTGCCTGGAGTAGCGGGAGTGTTAACGAGCAGTACTTC
TRBJ1-5,-,TRBV9,-,CASSVGTANNQPQHF,TGTGCCAGCAGCGTAGGGACAGCTAACAATCAGCCCCAGCATTTT
TRBJ2-6,TRBD2,TRBV5-4,-,CASSPLGTSGSSGANVLTF,TGTGCCAGCAGCCCATTAGGGACTAGCGGGAGCTCTGGGGCCAACGTCCTGACTTTC
TRBJ2-1,-,TRBV6-4,-,CASSDLRGGQFF,TGTGCCAGCAGTGACCTTAGGGGAGGGCAGTTCTTC
TRBJ2-1,-,TRBV6-1,-,CASSEWANYNEQFF,TGTGCCAGCAGTGAATGGGCCAACTACAATGAGCAGTTCTTC
TRBJ2-1,TRBD1,TRBV6-5,once,CASSYTGQAGRNEQFF,TGTGCCAGCAGTTATACGGGACAGGCGGGAAGAAATGAGCAGTTCTTC
TRBJ2-7,TRBD2,TRBV27,-,CASTRLAGGSSYEQYF,TGTGCCAGCACCCGACTAGCGGGAGGGTCGTCCTACGAGCAGTACTTC
TRBJ2-6,TRBD1,TRBV28,-,CASSPTGIPGANVLTF,TGTGCCAGCAGCCCGACAGGGATCCCTGGGGCCAACGTCCTGACTTTC
TRBJ1-2,-,TRBV5-1,-,CASSLGTESNYGYTF,TGCGCCAGCAGCTTGGGGACAGAATCTAACTATGGCTACACCTTC
TRBJ2-1,-,TRBV2,few,CASRNDWSSYNEQFF,TGTGCCAGCAGGAACGACTGGAGCTCCTACAATGAGCAGTTCTTC
TRBJ2-3,-,TRBV6-5,-,CASSYLAGGMADTQYF,TGTGCCAGCAGTTATCTTGCAGGCGGGATGGCAGATACGCAGTATTTT
TRBJ1-2,-,TRBV7-9,-,CASSLTGTPIYGYTF,TGTGCCAGCAGCTTAACCGGGACACCCATCTATGGCTACACCTTC
TRBJ1-2,TRBD1,TRBV10-3,few,CATGQGGGYTF,TGTGCCACCGGACAGGGGGGTGGCTACACCTTC
TRBJ1-5,-,TRBV9,-,CASGQGNQPQHF,TGTGCCAGCGGGCAGGGCAATCAGCCCCAGCATTTT
TRBJ2-6,TRBD1,TRBV7-2,-,CATQITGASGNVLTF,TGTGCCACCCAAATTACAGGGGCCTCCGGCAACGTCCTGACTTTC
TRBJ1-2,-,TRBV4-1,-,CASSQPSRGGGVGYTF,TGCGCCAGCAGCCAACCTTCTCGTGGGGGGGGCGTTGGCTACACCTTC
TRBJ2-7,TRBD2,TRBV11-2,-,CASSLMLAGLDEQYF,TGTGCCAGCAGCTTAATGCTAGCGGGACTCGACGAGCAGTACTTC
TRBJ1-1,TRBD1,TRBV6-5,-,CASSYYGTGNTEAFF,TGTGCCAGCAGTTACTATGGGACAGGTAACACTGAAGCTTTCTTT
TRBJ1-5,TRBD1,TRBV10-3,once,CAISRQGNSNQPQHF,TGTGCCATCAGTAGACAGGGGAATAGCAATCAGCCCCAGCATTTT
TRBJ2-1,TRBD2,TRBV11-2,-,CASSPVASGRSYNEQFF,TGTGCCAGCAGCCCCGTGGCTAGCGGGCGCTCCTACAATGAGCAGTTCTTC
TRBJ2-1,-,TRBV6-5,-,CASSGGPNSYNEQFF,TGTGCCAGCAGCGGGGGGCCCAACTCCTACAATGAGCAGTTCTTC
TRBJ2-1,-,TRBV7-6,-,CASSPLTTSSYNEQFF,TGTGCCAGCAGCCCCCTGACAACCTCCTCCTACAATGAGCAGTTCTTC
TRBJ1-2,-,TRBV9,-,CASSVLGGEGYTF,TGTGCCAGCAGCGTACTTGGGGGCGAAGGCTACACCTTC
TRBJ2-1,-,TRBV11-3,-,CASSPSSYNEQFF,TGTGCCAGCAGCCCGTCCTCCTACAATGAGCAGTTCTTC
TRBJ2-1,-,TRBV2,-,CASRNVGGWIGGGNEQFF,TGTGCCAGCAGGAACGTTGGAGGGTGGATAGGTGGGGGGAATGAGCAGTTCTTC
TRBJ2-7,TRBD2,TRBV30,-,CAWSIAGGRSYEQYF,TGTGCCTGGAGTATAGCGGGAGGCCGCTCCTACGAGCAGTACTTC
TRBJ1-4,TRBD1,TRBV28,-,CASNSRDSLKLFF,TGTGCCAGCAACTCCCGGGACAGTCTAAAACTGTTTTTT
TRBJ2-7,TRBD2,TRBV15,once,CATSPHGGEPYEQYF,TGTGCCACCAGCCCCCATGGGGGGGAGCCGTACGAGCAGTACTTC